A selection of T cell receptor beta chains follows, all from one sample in a study of response to subunit inactivated influenza vaccine. In TCRdb, the RT-PCR reads were re-called with MiXCR into one record per CDR3 protein. This table holds some 800,000 distinct CDR3 sequences, 20% to 25% found once. The specimen was PBMCs from blood, collected 5 days after vaccination. The receptors come from a man in his fifties who received an inactivated influenza vaccine. Each CDR3 is given with its conserved first and last residue. Each record gives: D gene, V gene, J gene, clone size, CDR3 protein, CDR3 DNA. The D gene is left open where the match is weak. Some rows mark clone size as missing; the rest say once, few, many or name a class of expanded clone.

d_call: .
v_call: TRBV2
j_call: TRBJ1-5
clone_size: .
cdr3_aa: CASKRSENQPQHF
cdr3_nt: TGTGCCAGCAAACGGAGTGAGAATCAGCCCCAGCATTTT

d_call: .
v_call: TRBV20-1
j_call: TRBJ2-7
clone_size: few
cdr3_aa: CSARDLDGYYEQYF
cdr3_nt: TGCAGTGCTAGGGACCTGGACGGGTACTACGAGCAGTACTTC

d_call: .
v_call: TRBV12-3/TRBV12-4
j_call: TRBJ1-6
clone_size: few
cdr3_aa: CASTGAGLFSPLHF
cdr3_nt: TGTGCCAGCACGGGGGCGGGGCTTTTTTCACCCCTCCACTTT

d_call: .
v_call: TRBV20-1
j_call: TRBJ1-1
clone_size: few
cdr3_aa: CSASRITGPEAFF
cdr3_nt: TGCAGTGCCTCAAGGATAACTGGACCTGAAGCTTTCTTT

d_call: .
v_call: TRBV5-6
j_call: TRBJ1-2
clone_size: few
cdr3_aa: CASSLLSDYGYTF
cdr3_nt: TGTGCCAGCAGCTTGTTGTCAGACTATGGCTACACCTTC

d_call: TRBD2
v_call: TRBV12-3/TRBV12-4
j_call: TRBJ2-3
clone_size: once
cdr3_aa: CASSFTSGLGIDTQYF
cdr3_nt: TGTGCCAGCAGTTTCACTAGCGGCCTCGGGATAGATACGCAGTATTTT

d_call: .
v_call: TRBV20-1
j_call: TRBJ2-1
clone_size: few
cdr3_aa: CSATAIYEQFF
cdr3_nt: TGCAGTGCTACCGCTATCTATGAGCAGTTCTTC

d_call: .
v_call: TRBV28
j_call: TRBJ1-1
clone_size: .
cdr3_aa: CASSLVPRNTEAFF
cdr3_nt: TGTGCCAGCAGTTTAGTTCCTAGAAACACTGAAGCTTTCTTT

d_call: .
v_call: TRBV6-1
j_call: TRBJ2-7
clone_size: few
cdr3_aa: CASSEYSASYEQYF
cdr3_nt: TGTGCCAGCAGTGAGTACAGCGCTTCCTACGAGCAGTACTTC

d_call: TRBD2
v_call: TRBV12-3/TRBV12-4
j_call: TRBJ2-1
clone_size: many
cdr3_aa: CASSPLTSGGLNNEQFF
cdr3_nt: TGTGCCAGCAGTCCCCTGACTAGCGGGGGACTTAACAATGAGCAGTTCTTC

d_call: .
v_call: TRBV20-1
j_call: TRBJ2-3
clone_size: few
cdr3_aa: CSARGLADLLRDTQYF
cdr3_nt: TGCAGTGCTAGAGGACTGGCAGACCTCCTCAGGGATACGCAGTATTTT

d_call: .
v_call: TRBV29-1
j_call: TRBJ2-3
clone_size: few
cdr3_aa: CSVDRQGSSDTQYF
cdr3_nt: TGCAGCGTTGACCGCCAGGGGTCTTCAGATACGCAGTATTTT

d_call: .
v_call: TRBV11-2
j_call: TRBJ2-5
clone_size: .
cdr3_aa: CASSLASQATQYF
cdr3_nt: TGTGCCAGCAGCTTAGCGTCCCAGGCAACCCAGTACTTC

d_call: TRBD1
v_call: TRBV27
j_call: TRBJ2-5
clone_size: .
cdr3_aa: CASSHQGARETQYF
cdr3_nt: TGTGCCAGCAGTCACCAGGGGGCCCGGGAGACCCAGTACTTC

d_call: .
v_call: TRBV9
j_call: TRBJ1-1
clone_size: .
cdr3_aa: CASSVTTGNTEAFF
cdr3_nt: TGTGCCAGCAGCGTAACTACAGGGAACACTGAAGCTTTCTTT

d_call: .
v_call: TRBV7-2
j_call: TRBJ2-3
clone_size: .
cdr3_aa: CASSLIGRADTQYF
cdr3_nt: TGTGCCAGCAGCTTGATCGGACGGGCAGATACGCAGTATTTT

d_call: TRBD2
v_call: TRBV5-6
j_call: TRBJ2-1
clone_size: .
cdr3_aa: CASSLAVIAGGPKQFF
cdr3_nt: TGTGCCAGCAGCTTGGCCGTAATAGCGGGAGGGCCGAAGCAGTTCTTC

d_call: .
v_call: TRBV7-7
j_call: TRBJ2-5
clone_size: .
cdr3_aa: CASSLAVGVQETQYF
cdr3_nt: TGTGCTAGCAGCTTAGCGGTCGGGGTTCAGGAGACCCAGTACTTC

d_call: .
v_call: TRBV3-1
j_call: TRBJ2-7
clone_size: .
cdr3_aa: CASSQAPGAYEQYF
cdr3_nt: TGTGCCAGCAGCCAAGCCCCGGGGGCCTACGAGCAGTACTTC

d_call: .
v_call: TRBV20-1
j_call: TRBJ2-4
clone_size: few
cdr3_aa: CSARQGFAKNIQYF
cdr3_nt: TGCAGTGCGCGCCAGGGGTTTGCCAAAAACATTCAGTACTTC

d_call: .
v_call: TRBV27
j_call: TRBJ1-6
clone_size: few
cdr3_aa: CASSLSAQAVVPLHF
cdr3_nt: TGTGCCAGCAGTTTATCCGCCCAAGCAGTGGTACCCCTCCACTTT

d_call: TRBD2
v_call: TRBV29-1
j_call: TRBJ2-1
clone_size: many
cdr3_aa: CSVSAAGGRSEQFF
cdr3_nt: TGCAGCGTTTCCGCAGCGGGAGGTCGGAGTGAGCAGTTCTTC

d_call: .
v_call: TRBV5-1
j_call: TRBJ1-1
clone_size: few
cdr3_aa: CASSHSTGVAEAFF
cdr3_nt: TGCGCCAGCAGCCACTCCACGGGGGTGGCTGAAGCTTTCTTT

d_call: .
v_call: TRBV5-8
j_call: TRBJ2-5
clone_size: few
cdr3_aa: CASSLGNRVKETQYF
cdr3_nt: TGTGCCAGCAGCTTGGGTAACAGGGTGAAAGAGACCCAGTACTTC

d_call: .
v_call: TRBV29-1
j_call: TRBJ1-2
clone_size: many
cdr3_aa: CSVDSRGSYGYTF
cdr3_nt: TGCAGCGTTGATTCTAGGGGCAGCTATGGCTACACCTTC

d_call: .
v_call: TRBV27
j_call: TRBJ1-1
clone_size: .
cdr3_aa: CASSHPGAREAFF
cdr3_nt: TGTGCCAGCAGCCACCCCGGGGCAAGGGAAGCTTTCTTT

d_call: .
v_call: TRBV12-3/TRBV12-4
j_call: TRBJ2-7
clone_size: few
cdr3_aa: CASSLVGGGAYEQYF
cdr3_nt: TGTGCCAGCAGTTTAGTCGGAGGGGGAGCCTACGAGCAGTACTTC

d_call: .
v_call: TRBV20-1
j_call: TRBJ1-5
clone_size: few
cdr3_aa: CSARDPQDNQPQHF
cdr3_nt: TGCAGTGCTAGAGATCCCCAGGACAATCAGCCCCAGCATTTT

d_call: .
v_call: TRBV11-2
j_call: TRBJ1-4
clone_size: many
cdr3_aa: CASSLGDLNEKLFF
cdr3_nt: TGTGCCAGCAGCTTAGGGGACCTTAATGAAAAACTGTTTTTT

d_call: TRBD1
v_call: TRBV30
j_call: TRBJ1-2
clone_size: .
cdr3_aa: CAWSVQDRSGYTF
cdr3_nt: TGTGCCTGGAGTGTACAGGACAGGTCGGGCTACACCTTC

d_call: .
v_call: TRBV20-1
j_call: TRBJ2-1
clone_size: few
cdr3_aa: CSAEYRLSFINEQFF
cdr3_nt: TGCAGTGCCGAGTACAGGCTGTCCTTTATCAATGAGCAGTTCTTC

d_call: .
v_call: TRBV25-1
j_call: TRBJ2-1
clone_size: many
cdr3_aa: CASMPTGTNEQFF
cdr3_nt: TGTGCCAGCATGCCGACCGGGACCAATGAGCAGTTCTTC

d_call: TRBD1
v_call: TRBV20-1
j_call: TRBJ2-3
clone_size: .
cdr3_aa: CSAQDRGGFTDTQYF
cdr3_nt: TGCAGTGCGCAAGACAGGGGGGGATTCACAGATACGCAGTATTTT

d_call: .
v_call: TRBV20-1
j_call: TRBJ2-1
clone_size: .
cdr3_aa: CSAPPSDLGSYNEQFF
cdr3_nt: TGCAGTGCTCCACCTAGCGACCTAGGCTCCTACAATGAGCAGTTCTTC

d_call: .
v_call: TRBV11-2
j_call: TRBJ2-3
clone_size: .
cdr3_aa: CASSQTGQRADTQYF
cdr3_nt: TGTGCCAGCAGTCAGACGGGACAAAGAGCAGATACGCAGTATTTT

d_call: .
v_call: TRBV10-3
j_call: TRBJ2-1
clone_size: .
cdr3_aa: CAISVGGKIYNEQFF
cdr3_nt: TGTGCCATCAGTGTCGGCGGGAAGATCTACAATGAGCAGTTCTTC

d_call: .
v_call: TRBV29-1
j_call: TRBJ2-3
clone_size: few
cdr3_aa: CSADRTGGTDTQYF
cdr3_nt: TGCAGCGCCGACAGGACCGGGGGCACAGATACGCAGTATTTT

d_call: .
v_call: TRBV19
j_call: TRBJ2-7
clone_size: .
cdr3_aa: CASSIAPGAGPYEQYF
cdr3_nt: TGTGCCAGTAGTATAGCCCCCGGGGCAGGCCCCTACGAGCAGTACTTC

d_call: TRBD2
v_call: TRBV29-1
j_call: TRBJ2-1
clone_size: .
cdr3_aa: CSARRGAGGHGSYNEQFF
cdr3_nt: TGCAGCGCCCGAAGGGGAGCGGGGGGCCATGGGTCCTACAATGAGCAGTTCTTC

d_call: .
v_call: TRBV6-4
j_call: TRBJ2-7
clone_size: .
cdr3_aa: CASTAAGPYEQYF
cdr3_nt: TGTGCCAGCACTGCGGCGGGACCCTACGAGCAGTACTTC

d_call: .
v_call: TRBV2
j_call: TRBJ1-5
clone_size: few
cdr3_aa: CASSAVHSNQPQHF
cdr3_nt: TGTGCCAGCAGTGCTGTCCATAGCAATCAGCCCCAGCATTTT

d_call: .
v_call: TRBV24-1
j_call: TRBJ2-5
clone_size: few
cdr3_aa: CATSDRRSQETQYF
cdr3_nt: TGTGCCACCAGTGACAGGAGGAGCCAAGAGACCCAGTACTTC

d_call: TRBD1
v_call: TRBV4-2
j_call: TRBJ1-6
clone_size: few
cdr3_aa: CASSQGPGGWSPLHF
cdr3_nt: TGTGCCAGCAGCCAAGGTCCAGGGGGCTGGTCACCCCTCCACTTT